The rows below give T cell receptor beta chains drawn from one sample of a study of OX40 agonist ivuxolimab in advanced cancers. Some clones are missing from TCRdb's copy, which holds only in-frame ones; the method was immunoSEQ multiplex PCR. The data show approximately 22,000 clones, with about 83% seen just once and roughly a fifth held by the top ten. Specimen: CD4+ or CD8+ T cells sorted from blood, collected in a trial of the OX40 agonist ivuxolimab. These receptors were collected from an adult with an advanced solid tumor such as melanoma, head and neck, liver or kidney cancer. The CDR3 runs from the conserved cysteine through the conserved F or W. A D gene is named only where the DNA matches it firmly.

TRBD1 TRBJ2-7 TRBV27 CASSEVDRSSYEQYF
. TRBJ1-4 TRBV7-9 CASSLAGYGAATNEKLFF
. TRBJ2-7 TRBV5-6 CASSLGYSYEQYF
. TRBJ2-7 TRBV7-9 CASSLLVYEQYF
. TRBJ2-7 TRBV7-9 CASSLEGVAYEQYF
TRBD2 TRBJ2-7 TRBV27 CASSPLTSGGAFEQYF
. TRBJ2-3 TRBV5-1 CASSPYTDTQYF
TRBD1 TRBJ2-7 TRBV19 CASSPDRVAYEQYF
. TRBJ2-3 TRBV6-4 CASSVADGGLDTQYF
TRBD2 TRBJ2-3 TRBV28 CASSSLAGTDTQYF
. TRBJ1-2 TRBV12-5 CASGLVHGGALDGYTF
TRBD1 TRBJ2-7 TRBV7-6 CASSHSSDGTGIHEQYF
TRBD1 TRBJ2-1 TRBV28 CASSPLQGFEQFF
TRBD1 TRBJ2-7 TRBV6-1 CASSPGQVYEQYF
TRBD2 TRBJ2-7 TRBV7-6 CASSLARGDEQYF
. TRBJ1-2 TRBV27 CASSPGGGAFGYTF
. TRBJ2-5 TRBV5-5 CASSLGSQETQYF
. TRBJ1-1 TRBV11-3 CASSLDWRSTEAFF
. TRBJ2-7 TRBV5-1 CASSLSPGNEQYF
. TRBJ1-2 TRBV15 CATSRGGGFGYTF
TRBD2 TRBJ2-1 TRBV6-6 CASSYGLAGEGEQFF
. TRBJ2-5 TRBV7-9 CASSPQTGRYAETQYF
. TRBJ2-7 TRBV5-6 CASSLGGPYEQYF